Detailed here is one T cell receptor (beta chain). Its target antigen remains unknown. No much larger clone is present one base from it, and per-base qualities are unavailable. CDR1 and CDR2 (SGHAT, FQNNGV) derive from the germline V gene. From the cysteine up to the phenylalanine, the CDR3 has a length of 17 residues. Only the CDR3 DNA is retained, 51 bases long and in frame from the first base. For this chain, trimming is 2 bases at the V end and 7 bases at the J end, and the number of junction bases without a gene match is 12. These data come from a study of OX40 agonist ivuxolimab in advanced cancers. Context from the whole study: The costimulatory receptor OX40 (CD134) was targeted by ivuxolimab, a fully human IgG2 agonistic monoclonal antibody. Intravenous ivuxolimab was administered to patients every 2 weeks at six dose levels: 0.01, 0.1, 0.3, 1.5, 3 and 10 mg/kg. Of the approximately 50 dose-escalation patients, hepatocellular carcinoma was present in some 19, melanoma in around 15, renal cell carcinoma in 9 and head and neck cancer in 9. The dose-escalation cohort was roughly 83% male with a mean age of approximately 60 years, ranging from roughly 20 to 80. Prior anti-PD-1, anti-PD-L1 or anti-CTLA-4 therapy was permitted, and 30% to 45% of dose-escalation patients had received checkpoint inhibitors. Partial responses occurred in three dose-escalation patients: two with cutaneous melanoma and one with hepatocellular carcinoma. The purpose of peripheral TCRbeta sequencing was to test whether ivuxolimab changed TCR sequence diversity and led to clonal T-cell expansion. The paper covers the monotherapy dose-escalation part of the phase I ivuxolimab trial, which included N ≈ 54 patients. Points the paper makes about the study in general: Clonal expansion of both CD4+ and CD8+ blood T cells was observed from baseline to week 6 at doses 0.1 to 3.0 mg/kg. Low levels of normalized T-cell clonal expansion were also seen in some patients who did not respond. Antigen specificity was not determined for the clonally expanded peripheral T cells. In partial responders in the 0.1-3.0 mg/kg groups, normalized peripheral clonal expansion was found to be among the lowest, especially among CD8+ T cells. After ivuxolimab, expanded clones were on average more numerous among CD8+ T cells than among CD4+ T cells.

The trial excluded patients who had a history of autoimmune disease or were on systemic immunosuppression. Peripheral blood for TCR sequencing was collected from all dose cohorts at baseline, on cycle 4 day 1, and on cycle 7 day 1. The samples were taken from a phase I, first-in-human, multicenter, open-label dose-escalation trial of ivuxolimab. Adults with locally advanced or metastatic head and neck squamous cell, hepatocellular, melanoma or renal cell carcinoma were enrolled in the trial. Before TCR sequencing, CD4+ T cells and CD8+ T cells from peripheral blood were sorted into separate populations. Genomic DNA was isolated from the sorted cells so that the TCRbeta CDR3 region could be sequenced. TCRbeta CDR3 regions were sequenced using the immunoSEQ Assay. TCRdb carries this immuneACCESS record with in-frame sequences only. Its versions omit some clonotypes, under half of them owing to an unresolved V gene in the studies checked, with the rest unexplained. In this sample the table shows some 80,000 clones, less than 90% of which occur a single time. The ten largest clones represent roughly 0.7% of the sample.

This specimen was CD4+ or CD8+ T cells sorted from blood, taken in a trial of the OX40 agonist ivuxolimab. The receptor chain draws on TRBV11-2 and TRBJ2-3, with 10 central nucleotides matching TRBD2. The clonotype was recovered from an adult with an advanced solid tumor such as melanoma, head and neck, liver or kidney cancer. The DNA sequence is as follows: TGTGCCAGCAGCTTAAATCCTAGCGGGGGCATCATGAATACGCAGTATTTT. Its protein reads: CASSLNPSGGIMNTQYF.